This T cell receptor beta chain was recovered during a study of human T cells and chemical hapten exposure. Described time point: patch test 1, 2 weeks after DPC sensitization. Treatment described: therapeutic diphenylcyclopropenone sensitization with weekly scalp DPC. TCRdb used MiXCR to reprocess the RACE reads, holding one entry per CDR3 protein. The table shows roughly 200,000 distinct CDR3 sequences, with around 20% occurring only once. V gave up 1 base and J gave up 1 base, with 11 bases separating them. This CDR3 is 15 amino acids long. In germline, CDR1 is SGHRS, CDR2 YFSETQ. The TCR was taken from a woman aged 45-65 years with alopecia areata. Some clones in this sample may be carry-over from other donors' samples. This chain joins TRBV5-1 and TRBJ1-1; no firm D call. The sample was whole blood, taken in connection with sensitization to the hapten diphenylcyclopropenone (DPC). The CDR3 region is CASSLLWAQNTEAFF. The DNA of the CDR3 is TGCGCCAGCAGCTTGTTGTGGGCCCAGAACACTGAAGCTTTCTTT.